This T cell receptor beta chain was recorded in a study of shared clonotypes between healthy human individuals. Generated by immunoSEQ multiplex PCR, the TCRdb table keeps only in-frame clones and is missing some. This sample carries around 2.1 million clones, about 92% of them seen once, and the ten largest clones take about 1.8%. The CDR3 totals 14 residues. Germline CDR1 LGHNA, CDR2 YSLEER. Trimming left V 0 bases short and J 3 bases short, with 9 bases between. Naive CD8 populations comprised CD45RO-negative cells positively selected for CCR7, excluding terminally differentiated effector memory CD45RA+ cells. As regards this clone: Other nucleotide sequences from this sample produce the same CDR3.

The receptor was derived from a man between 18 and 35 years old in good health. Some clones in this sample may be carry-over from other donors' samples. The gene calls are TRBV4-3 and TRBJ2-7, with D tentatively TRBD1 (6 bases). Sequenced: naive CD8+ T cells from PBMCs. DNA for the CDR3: TGCGCCAGCAGCCAAGATCTAGGGGGCTACGAGCAGTACTTC. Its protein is CASSQDLGGYEQYF.